This is a list of T cell receptor beta chains from one sample in a study of T cell responses to AZD1222 COVID-19 vaccine. Produced via immunoSEQ multiplex PCR; TCRdb's table is partial and in-frame only. The sample holds approximately 82,000 clones; 85% to 95% are singletons and the top ten take around 4.9%. The source material was peripheral blood, sampled on day 0 of AZD1222 vaccination. These receptors all come from an adult in good health. The CDR3 runs from the conserved cysteine through the conserved F or W. D genes are given only for firm matches. Some rows have no size entry. The others give once, few or many, or a class for an expanded clone.

size	V	D	J	DNA	CDR3
-	TRBV28	-	TRBJ1-5	TGTGCCAGCAGTCTTCAGGGCGGTGGCAATCAGCCCCAGCATTTT	CASSLQGGGNQPQHF
-	TRBV5-8	-	TRBJ1-5	TGTGCCAGCAGCTTGCCCAATCAGCCCCAGCATTTT	CASSLPNQPQHF
-	TRBV27	-	TRBJ2-6	TGTGCCAGCAGTTTATTGGGTCAAACTGGGGCCAACGTCCTGACTTTC	CASSLLGQTGANVLTF
-	TRBV10-3	-	TRBJ1-3	TGTGCCATCAGTGGCAACAGCCTCGGAAACACCATATATTTT	CAISGNSLGNTIYF
-	TRBV6-6	TRBD2	TRBJ2-3	TGTGCCAGCAGTCCCGGGGGTAGCGGGGGAGTAGGACATACGCAGTATTTT	CASSPGGSGGVGHTQYF
-	TRBV30	-	TRBJ1-1	TGTGCCTGGAGTAGGAGGACCGGCGAGGCTTTCTTT	CAWSRRTGEAFF
-	TRBV7-6	-	TRBJ2-5	TGTGCCAGCAGCTTAGAGCGGGTGTACCAAGAGACCCAGTACTTC	CASSLERVYQETQYF
-	TRBV4-3	TRBD2	TRBJ2-3	TGCGCCAGCAGCCTTGAGCGGGGGAGCACAGATACGCAGTATTTT	CASSLERGSTDTQYF
-	TRBV5-1	-	TRBJ1-4	TGCGCCACCAGCCGGGACAATGGTGAAAAACTGTTTTTT	CATSRDNGEKLFF
-	TRBV4-3	-	TRBJ2-1	TGCGCCAGCAGCCAGGTACAGGGCGGCCCCTACAATGAGCAGTTCTTC	CASSQVQGGPYNEQFF
once	TRBV7-9	TRBD2	TRBJ2-5	TGTGCCAGCAGCTTTGTCGTGACTAGCGGGGAAGAGACCCAGTACTTC	CASSFVVTSGEETQYF
once	TRBV12-5	TRBD2	TRBJ2-1	TGTGCTAGTGCCCTGGTTAGTGGGGGGGACAATGAGCAGTTCTTC	CASALVSGGDNEQFF
-	TRBV5-1	TRBD1	TRBJ2-7	TGCGCCAGCAGCTGGGGACAGACCTACGAGCAGTACTTC	CASSWGQTYEQYF
few	TRBV5-4	-	TRBJ1-2	TGTGCCAGCAGCTTGGTCCAGGCCCATGGCTACACCTTC	CASSLVQAHGYTF
-	TRBV19	-	TRBJ1-5	TGTGCCAGTAGTCTCCGGACAGAGTATAGCAATCAGCCCCAGCATTTT	CASSLRTEYSNQPQHF
-	TRBV14	-	TRBJ1-6	TGTGCCAGCAGCCAAGATATGGGGTCCAGTAATTCACCCCTCCACTTT	CASSQDMGSSNSPLHF
-	TRBV20-1	-	TRBJ2-5	TGCAGTGCCAGTGGGGACAACCAAGAGACCCAGTACTTC	CSASGDNQETQYF
few	TRBV6-5	-	TRBJ2-7	TGTGCCAGCTGGCAACTTTCTAGCTCCTACGAGCAGTACTTC	CASWQLSSSYEQYF
-	TRBV16	TRBD1	TRBJ1-2	TGTGCCAGCAGCCACCCGGGACAGGGCTATGGCTACACCTTC	CASSHPGQGYGYTF
-	TRBV6-2/TRBV6-3	TRBD2	TRBJ2-3	TGTGCCAGCAGTTACATGCGGGGGGGCGGTGATACGCAGTATTTT	CASSYMRGGGDTQYF
few	TRBV19	-	TRBJ1-5	TGTGCCAGTAGTACGTACGGGGGTAGCAATCAGCCCCAGCATTTT	CASSTYGGSNQPQHF
-	TRBV3-1/TRBV3-2	-	TRBJ1-3	TGTGCCAGCAGCCAAGATCTTAGAAACACCATATATTTT	CASSQDLRNTIYF
-	TRBV9	-	TRBJ1-2	TGTGCCAGCAGCGTAGAAGTCTTACAAGACCCTCGTGGCTACACCTTC	CASSVEVLQDPRGYTF
-	TRBV2	-	TRBJ1-6	TGTGCCAGCAGTGACAGGAGTTATAATTCACCCCTCCACTTT	CASSDRSYNSPLHF
-	TRBV9	-	TRBJ1-3	TGTGCCAGCAGCGTAGAGACGACTGGAAACACCATATATTTT	CASSVETTGNTIYF
-	TRBV4-3	-	TRBJ2-6	TGCGCCAGCAGCCAAGAAGGCGTGGGGACTGGGGCCAACGTCCTGACTTTC	CASSQEGVGTGANVLTF
-	TRBV3-1/TRBV3-2	TRBD2	TRBJ2-2	TGTGCCAGCAGCCAAGTGGGACTAGCGACCGGGGAGCTGTTTTTT	CASSQVGLATGELFF
-	TRBV28	-	TRBJ1-4	TGTGCCAGCAGACGGGACAACAAGGAAAAACTGTTTTTT	CASRRDNKEKLFF
-	TRBV6-1	-	TRBJ1-5	TGTGCCAGCAGTGAGGGGAGGAGTAATCAGCCCCAGCATTTT	CASSEGRSNQPQHF
-	TRBV6-1	-	TRBJ1-4	TGTGCCAGCAGTGAAGATGGTCTGTTAAGACTGTTTTTT	CASSEDGLLRLFF
-	TRBV25-1	-	TRBJ1-2	TGTGCCAGCAGTGAAAACTGGGGGAACTATGGCTACACCTTC	CASSENWGNYGYTF
-	TRBV7-3	-	TRBJ1-1	TGTGCCAGCAGCGTACAGGAGGGAACTGAAGCTTTCTTT	CASSVQEGTEAFF
-	TRBV19	-	TRBJ1-3	TGTGCCAGTTCTAGCCCCAGGGTGCCTGGAAACACCATATATTTT	CASSSPRVPGNTIYF
-	TRBV28	TRBD1	TRBJ2-7	TGTGCCAGCAGTTATCTATTACAGATCCGGGACAGAATCACCTACGAGCAGTACTTC	CASSYLLQIRDRITYEQYF
-	TRBV19	-	TRBJ1-1	TGTGCCAGTAGTTCCGATACCCTGGCGCCGCGGGGCACTGAAGCTTTCTTT	CASSSDTLAPRGTEAFF
once	TRBV2	-	TRBJ1-6	TGTGCCAGCAGGACCGGGACTCGAAATTCACCCCTCCACTTT	CASRTGTRNSPLHF
once	TRBV7-3	TRBD2	TRBJ2-7	TGTGCCAGCAGCTTCGCCGGGACTAGCTATTACGAGCAGTACTTC	CASSFAGTSYYEQYF
-	TRBV3-1/TRBV3-2	-	TRBJ2-5	TGTGCCAGCAGCGGGGGGACCGGAGGGACCCAGTACTTC	CASSGGTGGTQYF
-	TRBV27	-	TRBJ1-3	TGTGCCAGCAGTGGACCCCGGCGGTTGTCGAACACCATATATTTT	CASSGPRRLSNTIYF
-	TRBV6-1	-	TRBJ2-5	TGTGCCAGCAGTGAACGCGCGGCAGTTGAAACTCTAGAGACCCAGTACTTC	CASSERAAVETLETQYF
-	TRBV7-2	-	TRBJ1-5	TGTGCCAGCAGCCGTTCGGGGAGCAATCAGCCCCAGCATTTT	CASSRSGSNQPQHF
-	TRBV11-3	TRBD1	TRBJ2-2	TGTGCCAGCAGCTCTCGGACAGGGAACACCGGGGAGCTGTTTTTT	CASSSRTGNTGELFF
-	TRBV7-2	-	TRBJ1-3	TGTGCCAGCAGCCTACACCCCCCCCGCGGGGGTGGAAACACCATATATTTT	CASSLHPPRGGGNTIYF
-	TRBV11-2	-	TRBJ2-7	TGTGCCAGCAGTATGAGGGGGGTCGTCGACGAGCAGTACTTC	CASSMRGVVDEQYF
-	TRBV5-1	TRBD1	TRBJ2-7	TGCGCCAGCAGTCGGGGACAGGGGAGCTCCTACGAGCAGTACTTC	CASSRGQGSSYEQYF
-	TRBV28	TRBD1	TRBJ1-6	TGTGCCAGCAGTTTATGGACAGGGGGCTATTCACCCCTCCACTTT	CASSLWTGGYSPLHF
-	TRBV6-4	TRBD2	TRBJ2-2	TGTGCCAGCAGACAAACGACTAGCGTGAACACCGGGGAGCTGTTTTTT	CASRQTTSVNTGELFF
-	TRBV19	-	TRBJ1-1	TGTGCCAGTAGTATAGAGCGGGAGGTTACCACTGAAGCTTTCTTT	CASSIEREVTTEAFF
once	TRBV5-4	-	TRBJ2-1	TGTGCCAGCAGCCAGACTCGGAACTCCTACAATGAGCAGTTCTTC	CASSQTRNSYNEQFF
-	TRBV28	-	TRBJ1-5	TGTGCCAGCAGTTTATCGGCAGGGCTTAGCAATCAGCCCCAGCATTTT	CASSLSAGLSNQPQHF
-	TRBV6-2/TRBV6-3	-	TRBJ1-5	TGTGCCAGCAGTGCAGCCGGGGGTAATCAGCCCCAGCATTTT	CASSAAGGNQPQHF
-	TRBV14	-	TRBJ1-3	TGTGCCAGCAGGTCAGGATCTGGAAACACCATATATTTT	CASRSGSGNTIYF
-	TRBV13	-	TRBJ2-7	TGTGCCAGCAGCTTGTCTAGCAACTACTACGAGCAGTACTTC	CASSLSSNYYEQYF
-	TRBV3-1/TRBV3-2	TRBD1	TRBJ1-2	TGTGCCAGCAGCCAAAGAACTCAGGGACAGCCCTATGGCTACACCTTC	CASSQRTQGQPYGYTF